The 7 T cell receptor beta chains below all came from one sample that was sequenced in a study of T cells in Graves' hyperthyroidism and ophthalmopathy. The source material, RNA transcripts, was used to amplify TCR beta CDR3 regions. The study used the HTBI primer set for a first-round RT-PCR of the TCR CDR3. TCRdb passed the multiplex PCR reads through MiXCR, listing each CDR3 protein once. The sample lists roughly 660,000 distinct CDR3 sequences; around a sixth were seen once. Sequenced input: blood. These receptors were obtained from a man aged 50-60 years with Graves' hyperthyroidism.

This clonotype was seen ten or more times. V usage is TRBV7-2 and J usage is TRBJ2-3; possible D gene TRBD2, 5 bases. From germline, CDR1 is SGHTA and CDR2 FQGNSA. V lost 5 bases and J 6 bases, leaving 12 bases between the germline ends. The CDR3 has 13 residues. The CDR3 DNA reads TGTGCCAGCAGCACGACTACGGCGGATACGCAGTATTTT. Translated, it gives CASSTTTADTQYF.

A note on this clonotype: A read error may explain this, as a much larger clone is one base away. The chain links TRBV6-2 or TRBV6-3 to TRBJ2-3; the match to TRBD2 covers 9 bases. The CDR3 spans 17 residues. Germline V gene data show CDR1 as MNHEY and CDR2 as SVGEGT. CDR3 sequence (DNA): TGTGCCAGCAGTTACTCGGGACTAGCCCGAGGGGGAGATACGCAGTGTTTT. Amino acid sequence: CASSYSGLARGGDTQCF.

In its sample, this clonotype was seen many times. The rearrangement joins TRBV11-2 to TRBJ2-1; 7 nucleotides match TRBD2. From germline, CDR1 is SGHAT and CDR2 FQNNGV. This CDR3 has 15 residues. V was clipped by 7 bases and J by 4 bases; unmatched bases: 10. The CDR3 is CASIPGGLIYNEQFF. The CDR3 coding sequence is TGTGCCAGCATCCCCGGGGGGTTAATTTACAATGAGCAGTTCTTC.

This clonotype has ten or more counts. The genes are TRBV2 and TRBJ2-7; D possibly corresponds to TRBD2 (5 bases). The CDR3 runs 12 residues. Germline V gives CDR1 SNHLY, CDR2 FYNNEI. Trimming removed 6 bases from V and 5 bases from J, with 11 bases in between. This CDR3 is CASRVGADEQYF. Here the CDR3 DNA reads TGTGCCAGCAGAGTGGGAGCGGACGAGCAGTACTTC. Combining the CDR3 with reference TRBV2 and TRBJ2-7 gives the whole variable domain EPEVTQTPSHQVTQMGQEVILRCVPISNHLYFYWYRQILGQKVEFLVSFYNNEISEKSEIFDDQFSVERPDGSNFTLKIRSTKLEDSAMYFCASRVGADEQYFGPGTRLTVT.

CDR3 amino acids: CASSSRVYQPQHF. The CDR3 bases are TGTGCCAGCAGTTCAAGGGTTTATCAGCCCCAGCATTTT. The chain combines TRBV27 with TRBJ1-5; D gene ambiguous. Trimming took 4 bases from V and 5 from J, leaving 9 bases between them. This CDR3 region has 13 residues. The germline CDR1 and CDR2 sequences are MNHEY and SMNVEV (reference sequence).

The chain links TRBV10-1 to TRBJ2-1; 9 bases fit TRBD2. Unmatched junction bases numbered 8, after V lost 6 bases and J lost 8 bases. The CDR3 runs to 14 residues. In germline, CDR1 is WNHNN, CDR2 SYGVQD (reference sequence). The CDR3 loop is CASSRASGNDEQFF. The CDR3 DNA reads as TGCGCCAGCAGCAGGGCTAGCGGGAATGATGAGCAGTTCTTC.

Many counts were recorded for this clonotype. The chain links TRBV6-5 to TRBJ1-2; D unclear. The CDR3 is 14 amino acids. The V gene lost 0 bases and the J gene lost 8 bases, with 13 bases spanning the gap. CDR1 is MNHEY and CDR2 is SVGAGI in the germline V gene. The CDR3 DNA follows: TGTGCCAGCAGTTACTCGTTTCAGGAGTACGGCTACACCTTC. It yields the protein CASSYSFQEYGYTF.